The 23 T cell receptor beta chains given below trace back to one sample, sequenced in a study of blood T cell repertoires in COVID-19 (TCRdb year 2020). The library was obtained by the immunoSEQ multiplex PCR assay. Drawn from immuneACCESS, this table holds only the in-frame rearrangements with V and J called that TCRdb kept. Clones are partly lost; checked studies trace under half to an unresolved V gene and leave the rest unexplained. This sample lists around 150,000 clones; approximately 93% were detected once. The biggest ten clones account for 1.5% to 2.5% of the sample. The sequenced material came from peripheral blood. The receptors derive from an older woman with COVID-19, enrolled during active disease.

The chain couples TRBV25-1 to TRBJ1-6, with TRBD1 matching 7 bases. Germline CDR1 and CDR2: MGHDK and SYGVNS. The V and J ends lost 2 bases and 8 bases, in that order; junction bases with no gene match: 3. This CDR3 has 14 residues. Written as DNA, the CDR3 is TGTGCCAGCAGTGAAGACAGGGAGTATTCACCCCTCCACTTT. Amino acids: CASSEDREYSPLHF.

The chain joins TRBV3-1 (or the pseudogene TRBV3-2) to TRBJ2-5; D perhaps matches TRBD2 (6 bases). Per the germline V gene, CDR1 is LGHDT and CDR2 is YNNKEL (reference sequence). CDR3 length: 12 amino acids. V lost 7 bases and J lost 5, with 11 bases in between. CDR3: CASTGLAETQYF. For the CDR3, the DNA is TGTGCCAGCACGGGGCTAGCGGAGACCCAGTACTTC.

V is TRBV4-2 and J is TRBJ1-5; 8 bases match TRBD1. CDR1 is LGHNA and CDR2 is YNFKEQ in the germline V gene. CDR3 size: 16 residues. V trimming: 0 bases; J trimming: 6 bases; junction bases outside the gene matches: 7. CDR3 protein: CASSQDWTGSFQPQHF. The CDR3 nucleotides read TGTGCCAGCAGCCAAGATTGGACAGGGAGCTTTCAGCCCCAGCATTTT.

The V gene is TRBV11-2, the J gene TRBJ2-5; tentative D call: TRBD1 (6 bases). The CDR3 length is 14 residues. Germline V gene data show CDR1 as SGHAT and CDR2 as FQNNGV. V was pared by 3 bases and J by 5 bases, with 13 bases between. The CDR3 region has the DNA TGTGCCAGCAGCTTTCAGGCAGGGGTGGAGACCCAGTACTTC. Encoded protein: CASSFQAGVETQYF.

The rearrangement links TRBV28 to TRBJ1-3; D ambiguous. Germline-derived CDR1 and CDR2 are MDHEN and SYDVKM. The CDR3 has 15 residues. The V and J ends lost 6 bases and 4 bases respectively, with 16 bases between them. CDR3 coding DNA: TGTGCCAGCAGCTCCATTGGGCAGGAAGGAAACACCATATATTTT. It translates to CASSSIGQEGNTIYF.

The CDR3 region has the DNA TGTGCCAGCAGCTTAGGGGCATATAATTCACCCCTCCACTTT. The encoded protein is CASSLGAYNSPLHF. The chain is built from TRBV7-8 and TRBJ1-6; D call uncertain. With 1 base removed from V and 4 bases from J, the gap between germline ends came to 5 bases. Per the germline V gene, CDR1 is SGHVS and CDR2 is FQNEAQ. This CDR3 comprises 14 residues. Full variable domain (remainder filled in from reference TRBV7-8 and TRBJ1-6): GAGVSQSPRYKVAKRGQDVALRCDPISGHVSLFWYQQALGQGPEFLTYFQNEAQLDKSGLPSDRFFAERPEGSVSTLKIQRTQQEDSAVYLCASSLGAYNSPLHFGNGTRLTVT.

The V call is TRBV7-9, the J call TRBJ2-7; the match to TRBD1 covers 9 bases. Germline V gene sequence: CDR1 SEHNR, CDR2 FQNEAQ (reference sequence). This CDR3 has 13 residues. Trimming took 8 bases from V and 4 from J; bases not matched to a gene: 6. The CDR3 nucleotides are TGTGCCAGCGGGAGGGACAGGGTATACGAGCAGTACTTC. It translates to CASGRDRVYEQYF.

J is TRBJ2-1 and V is TRBV19, with D uncertain. This CDR3 has 13 amino acids. V lost 4 bases, J lost 1 base, and 5 bases lay in between. Germline V CDR1 and CDR2: LNHDA, SQIVND (reference sequence). CDR3 protein: CASSTGSYNEQFF. CDR3 nucleotide sequence: TGTGCCAGTAGTACAGGATCCTACAATGAGCAGTTCTTC.

V gene TRBV11-2 combines with J gene TRBJ1-1, with a possible D match to TRBD1 (6 bases). Per germline, CDR1 SGHAT and CDR2 FQNNGV. Trimming took 0 bases from V and 8 from J, leaving 10 bases between them. CDR3 length equals 13 residues. The CDR3 reads CASSLDRDNEAFF. The DNA of the CDR3 is TGTGCCAGCAGCTTAGATCGGGACAACGAAGCTTTCTTT.

The chain recombines TRBV5-1 with TRBJ1-4; weak D call: TRBD1 (5 bases). V shed 2 bases and J shed 2 bases, with 7 bases lying between them. CDR1 SGHRS and CDR2 YFSETQ come from the germline V gene. The CDR3 is 14 residues long. CDR3 nucleotides: TGCGCCAGCAGCTTAGACAGTACTAATGAAAAACTGTTTTTT. Encoded protein: CASSLDSTNEKLFF.

V is TRBV5-5 and J is TRBJ2-1; unclear D gene. V was shortened by 4 bases and J by 2 bases, with 13 bases between the two germline ends. The CDR3 runs to 15 residues. From germline, CDR1 is SGHKS and CDR2 YYEKEE (reference sequence). CDR3 DNA sequence: TGTGCCAGCAGCCCTCGCCCAGACACCTACAATGAGCAGTTCTTC. As protein: CASSPRPDTYNEQFF.

The CDR3 bases are TGTGCCAGCGTGAGCGCCCCCAATCAGCCCCAGCATTTT. Translated: CASVSAPNQPQHF. The rearrangement uses TRBV19 and TRBJ1-5, with D uncertain. The CDR3 is 13 residues long. Trimming shortened V by 9 bases and J by 3 bases, and 12 bases separated the two germline ends. Germline V CDR1 and CDR2: LNHDA, SQIVND (reference sequence).

V usage is TRBV7-8 and J usage is TRBJ2-2; 13 bases fit TRBD2. This CDR3 region has 15 residues. J was trimmed by 6 bases and V by 5 bases; bases with no gene match: 3. Per the germline V gene, CDR1 is SGHVS and CDR2 is FQNEAQ. The CDR3 reads CASSLGLAGPGELFF. In DNA, the CDR3 is TGTGCCAGCAGCCTGGGACTAGCGGGGCCCGGGGAGCTGTTTTTT.

V is TRBV4-3 and J is TRBJ2-7; D gene uncertain. The CDR3 totals 15 residues. The germline V gene has CDR1 LGHNA and CDR2 YSLEER. V was pared by 1 base and J by 4 bases, with 14 bases between. The CDR3 loop is CASSQGHAAAYEQYF. The CDR3 bases are TGCGCCAGCAGCCAAGGTCATGCGGCGGCTTACGAGCAGTACTTC.

This chain joins TRBV7-8 and TRBJ1-6; TRBD1 is a possible D gene (6 bases). Looked up from germline, CDR1 is SGHVS and CDR2 is FQNEAQ. Deletions cut 4 bases from V and 5 bases from J, with 12 bases between. This CDR3 region has 15 residues. CDR3 DNA sequence: TGTGCCAGCAGCTCGACCGGACAGCATAATTCACCCCTCCACTTT. Its translation is CASSSTGQHNSPLHF.

This clone was picked up a small number of times. The chain recombines TRBV4-1 with TRBJ2-2; the D is unclear. CDR3 size: 15 residues. CDR1 is MGHRA and CDR2 is YSYEKL in the germline V gene. V lost 1 base and J lost 2, with 8 bases in between. This CDR3 is CASSQVILNTGELFF. In nucleotides, the CDR3 is TGCGCCAGCAGCCAAGTAATCCTAAACACCGGGGAGCTGTTTTTT.

V and J are TRBV7-9 and TRBJ2-2; D uncertain. The germline V and J ends were trimmed by 1 base and 3 bases, with 9 bases remaining between them. The V gene's germline CDR1 is SEHNR and CDR2 FQNEAQ (reference sequence). The CDR3 is made up of 15 amino acids. The DNA for the CDR3 is TGTGCCAGCAGCTTAGTACTTAGAGACACCGGGGAGCTGTTTTTT. Translated, it gives CASSLVLRDTGELFF.

This chain uses TRBV27 with TRBJ2-7; D gene uncertain. CDR3 length: 14 amino acids. From germline, CDR1 is MNHEY and CDR2 SMNVEV (reference sequence). Trimming pared 5 bases from V and 0 bases from J, leaving 11 bases between. This chain's CDR3 is CASSPTPGSYEQYF. The CDR3 nucleotides are TGTGCCAGCAGTCCAACCCCGGGCTCCTACGAGCAGTACTTC.

This rearrangement joins TRBV6-2 or TRBV6-3 to TRBJ2-5, with D hard to call. This CDR3 has 11 amino acids. CDR1 is MNHEY, CDR2 SVGEGT, per germline. The germline V and J ends were trimmed by 5 bases and 4 bases, with 5 bases remaining between them. CDR3 sequence (DNA): TGTGCCAGCAGTCACACAGAGACCCAGTACTTC. Translating it yields CASSHTETQYF.

The chain is built from TRBV12-5 and TRBJ1-1; TRBD1 is a possible D gene (5 bases). The germline CDR1 and CDR2 sequences are LGHNT and FRNRAP. Trimming stripped 2 bases from V and 1 base from J, with 8 bases between. The CDR3 covers 14 residues. The CDR3 DNA sequence: TGTGCTAGTGGTTTGTCAACAGGGAACACTGAAGCTTTCTTT. Translated: CASGLSTGNTEAFF.

This clone showed up just once. V is TRBV2 and J is TRBJ2-3; TRBD1 is a possible D gene (5 bases). Germline CDR1 reads SNHLY; CDR2 reads FYNNEI. This CDR3 has 13 amino acids. Between the trimmed V and J ends, which lost 7 bases and 6 bases, there was a span of 14 bases. Written as DNA, the CDR3 is TGTGCCAGCACCAGGGAAATTCAGGATACGCAGTATTTT. It translates to CASTREIQDTQYF.

This chain joins TRBV7-9 and TRBJ1-1; 7 nucleotides align to TRBD1. The CDR3 has 16 residues. CDR1 is SEHNR and CDR2 is FQNEAQ in the germline V gene (reference sequence). Trimming removed 2 bases from V and 0 bases from J; junction bases left unmatched: 6. CDR3 sequence (DNA): TGTGCCAGCAGCTTACCGTCCGGGACAGTGAACACTGAAGCTTTCTTT. It codes for CASSLPSGTVNTEAFF. Using reference TRBV7-9 and TRBJ1-1 for the parts outside the CDR3, the full variable domain is DTGVSQNPRHKITKRGQNVTFRCDPISEHNRLYWYRQTLGQGPEFLTYFQNEAQLEKSRLLSDRFSAERPKGSFSTLEIQRTEQGDSAMYLCASSLPSGTVNTEAFFGQGTRLTVV.

This chain uses TRBV19 with TRBJ1-1, with 9 positions matching TRBD1. CDR1 is LNHDA, CDR2 SQIVND, per germline (reference sequence). V shed 3 bases, J shed 1 base, and the junction held 9 bases outside the gene matches. CDR3 length equals 17 residues. In nucleotides, the CDR3 is TGTGCCAGTAGTATTTGGTTGGGACAGGGAGGGAACACTGAAGCTTTCTTT. This encodes CASSIWLGQGGNTEAFF.